This T cell receptor (beta chain) was captured by sequencing in a study of T cell repertoires in cytomegalovirus infection. Looking at the study overall: It can be stated that public TCR beta signatures indicated CMV infection as well as a matching HLA type.

MiXCR, applied by TCRdb to the reads, yields one record per CDR3 protein. Seen here are 490,000 or so distinct CDR3 sequences, roughly 12% observed once, and the top ten hold more than 8.5%. Study conclusions and caveats: Summed public TCR beta family frequency identified CMV carriers bearing the relevant HLA. CMV-specific TCR beta clonotypes restricted by HLA-C were the ones dominating the ex vivo response.

Germline V gene data show CDR1 as SNHLY and CDR2 as FYNNEI. With 2 bases removed from V and 6 bases from J, the gap between germline ends came to 14 bases. This CDR3 spans 15 amino acids. A word on this clonotype: Its antigen is undetermined.

Sequencing was done on a sample of PBMCs. The chain carries TRBV2 and TRBJ2-1; the D is unclear. The sequence was obtained from a human donor in good health (CMV status not recorded). Some clones in this sample may be carry-over from other donors' samples. The CDR3 spells CASSELRSGSNEQFF. Written as DNA, the CDR3 is TGTGCCAGCAGTGAACTCCGGTCGGGCTCCAATGAGCAGTTCTTC.